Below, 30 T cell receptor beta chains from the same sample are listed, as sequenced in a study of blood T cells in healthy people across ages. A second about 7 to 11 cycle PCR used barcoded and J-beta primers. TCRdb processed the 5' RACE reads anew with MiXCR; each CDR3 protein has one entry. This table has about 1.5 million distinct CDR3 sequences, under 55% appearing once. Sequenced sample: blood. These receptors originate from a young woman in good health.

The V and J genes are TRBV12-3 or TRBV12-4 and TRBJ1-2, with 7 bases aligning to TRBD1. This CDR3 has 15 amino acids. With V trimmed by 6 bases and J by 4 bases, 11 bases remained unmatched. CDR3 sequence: CASRPTPGQSYGYTF. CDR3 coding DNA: TGTGCCAGCAGGCCTACTCCGGGACAGAGCTATGGCTACACCTTC.

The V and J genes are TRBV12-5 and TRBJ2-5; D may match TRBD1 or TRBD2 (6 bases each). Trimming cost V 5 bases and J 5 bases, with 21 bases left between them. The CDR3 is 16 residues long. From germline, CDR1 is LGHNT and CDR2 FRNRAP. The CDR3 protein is CASGDAGTGAGETQYF. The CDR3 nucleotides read TGTGCTAGTGGTGACGCCGGGACGGGGGCCGGCGAGACCCAGTACTTC.

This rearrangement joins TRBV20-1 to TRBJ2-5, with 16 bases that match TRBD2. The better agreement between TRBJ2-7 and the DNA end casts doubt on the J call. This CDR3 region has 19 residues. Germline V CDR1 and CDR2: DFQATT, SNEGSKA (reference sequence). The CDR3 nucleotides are TGCAGTGTCACGAGAGGGGGACTAGCGGGAGGGGGCTCGTTCCACGAGCAGTACTTC. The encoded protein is CSVTRGGLAGGGSFHEQYF.

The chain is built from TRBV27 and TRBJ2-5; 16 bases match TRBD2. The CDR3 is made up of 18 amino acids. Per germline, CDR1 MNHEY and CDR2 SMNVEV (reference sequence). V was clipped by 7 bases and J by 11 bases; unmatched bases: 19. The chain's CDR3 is CASKPGTSGRGGYNEQYF. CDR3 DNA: TGTGCCAGCAAACCCGGGACTAGCGGGAGGGGTGGCTACAATGAGCAGTACTTC.

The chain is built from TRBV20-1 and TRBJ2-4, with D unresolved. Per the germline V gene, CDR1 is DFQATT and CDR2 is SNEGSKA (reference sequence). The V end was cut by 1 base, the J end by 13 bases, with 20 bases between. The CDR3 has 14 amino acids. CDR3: CSARALSWQEAQYF. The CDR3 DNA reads TGCAGTGCTAGAGCCCTGAGTTGGCAAGAGGCCCAGTACTTC.

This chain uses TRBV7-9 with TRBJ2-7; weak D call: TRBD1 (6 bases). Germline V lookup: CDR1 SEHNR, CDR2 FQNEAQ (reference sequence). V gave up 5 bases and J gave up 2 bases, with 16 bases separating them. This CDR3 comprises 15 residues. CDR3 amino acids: CASSREQGYAYEQYF. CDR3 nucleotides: TGTGCCAGCAGCCGAGAACAGGGTTACGCCTACGAGCAGTACTTC.

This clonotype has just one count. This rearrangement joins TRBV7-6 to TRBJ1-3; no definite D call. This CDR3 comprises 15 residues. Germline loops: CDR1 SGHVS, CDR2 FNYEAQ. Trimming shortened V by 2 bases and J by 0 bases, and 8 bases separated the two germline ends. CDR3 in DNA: TGTGCCAGCAGCTTAACAACTAACTCTGGAAACACCATATATTTT. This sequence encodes CASSLTTNSGNTIYF. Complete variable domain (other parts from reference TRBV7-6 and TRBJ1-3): GAGVSQSPRYKVTKRGQDVALRCDPISGHVSLYWYRQALGQGPEFLTYFNYEAQQDKSGLPNDRFSAERPEGSISTLTIQRTEQRDSAMYRCASSLTTNSGNTIYFGEGSWLTVV.

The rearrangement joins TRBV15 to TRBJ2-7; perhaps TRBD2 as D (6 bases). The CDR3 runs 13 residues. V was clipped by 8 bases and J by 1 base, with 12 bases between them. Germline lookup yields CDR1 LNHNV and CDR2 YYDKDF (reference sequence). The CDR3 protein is CATRLAGSYEQYF. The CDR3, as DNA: TGTGCCACCCGCCTGGCGGGATCCTACGAGCAGTACTTC.

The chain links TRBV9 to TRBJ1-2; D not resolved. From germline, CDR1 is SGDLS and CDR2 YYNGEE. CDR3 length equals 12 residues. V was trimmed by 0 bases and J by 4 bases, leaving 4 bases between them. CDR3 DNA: TGTGCCAGCAGCGTAGGTCGCTATGGCTACACCTTC. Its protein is CASSVGRYGYTF. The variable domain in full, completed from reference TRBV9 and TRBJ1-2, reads DSGVTQTPKHLITATGQRVTLRCSPRSGDLSVYWYQQSLDQGLQFLIQYYNGEERAKGNILERFSAQQFPDLHSELNLSSLELGDSALYFCASSVGRYGYTFGSGTRLTVV.

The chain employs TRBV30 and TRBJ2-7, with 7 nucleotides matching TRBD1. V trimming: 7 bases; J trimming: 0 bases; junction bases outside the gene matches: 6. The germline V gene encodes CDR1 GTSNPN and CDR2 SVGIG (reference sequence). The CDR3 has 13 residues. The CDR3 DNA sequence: TGTGCCTTCAGGAACAGGGGCTCCTACGAGCAGTACTTC. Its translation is CAFRNRGSYEQYF. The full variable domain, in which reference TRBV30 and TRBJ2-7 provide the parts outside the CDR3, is SQTIHQWPATLVQPVGSPLSLECTVEGTSNPNLYWYRQAAGRGLQLLFYSVGIGQISSEVPQNLSASRPQDRQFILSSKKLLLSDSGFYLCAFRNRGSYEQYFGPGTRLTVT.

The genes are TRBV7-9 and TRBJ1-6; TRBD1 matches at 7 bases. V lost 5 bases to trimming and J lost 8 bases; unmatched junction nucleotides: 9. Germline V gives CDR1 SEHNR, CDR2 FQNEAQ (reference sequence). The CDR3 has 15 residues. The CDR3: CASSPMTGPYSPLHF. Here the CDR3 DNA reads TGTGCCAGCAGCCCAATGACAGGGCCCTATTCACCCCTCCACTTT.

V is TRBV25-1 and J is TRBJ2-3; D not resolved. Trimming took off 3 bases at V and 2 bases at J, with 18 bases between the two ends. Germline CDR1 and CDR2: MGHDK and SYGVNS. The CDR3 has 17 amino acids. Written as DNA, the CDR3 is TGTGCCAGCAGTGACCCGGGTGTGGACCCCTACACAGATACGCAGTATTTT. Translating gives CASSDPGVDPYTDTQYF.

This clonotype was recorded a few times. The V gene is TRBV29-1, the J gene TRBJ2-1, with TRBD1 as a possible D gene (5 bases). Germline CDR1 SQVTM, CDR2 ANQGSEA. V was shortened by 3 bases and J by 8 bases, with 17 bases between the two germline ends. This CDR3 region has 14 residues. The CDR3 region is CSVDSLDGRDEQFF. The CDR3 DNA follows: TGCAGCGTTGATAGCCTAGACGGCAGGGATGAGCAGTTCTTC.

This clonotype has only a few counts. The CDR3 DNA reads TGTGCCAGCAGCGTAGGTACCAGCCCGGGAGCGCAGTATTTT. It encodes CASSVGTSPGAQYF. The rearrangement joins TRBV9 to TRBJ2-3, with D perhaps TRBD2 (6 bases). V lost 0 bases, J lost 10 bases, and 15 bases lay in between. The CDR3 is made up of 14 amino acids. CDR1 and CDR2 (germline): SGDLS, YYNGEE.

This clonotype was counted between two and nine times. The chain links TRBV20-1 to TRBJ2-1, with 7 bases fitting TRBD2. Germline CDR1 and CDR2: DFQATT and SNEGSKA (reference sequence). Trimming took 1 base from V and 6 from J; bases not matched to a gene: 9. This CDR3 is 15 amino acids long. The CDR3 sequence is CSARVFGGSLNEQFF. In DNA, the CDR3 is TGCAGTGCTAGAGTTTTCGGGGGGAGTCTCAATGAGCAGTTCTTC.

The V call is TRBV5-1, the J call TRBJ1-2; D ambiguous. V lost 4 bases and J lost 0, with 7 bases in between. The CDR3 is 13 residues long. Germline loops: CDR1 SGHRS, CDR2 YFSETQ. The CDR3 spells CASSAEANYGYTF. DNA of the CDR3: TGCGCCAGCAGCGCAGAAGCTAACTATGGCTACACCTTC.

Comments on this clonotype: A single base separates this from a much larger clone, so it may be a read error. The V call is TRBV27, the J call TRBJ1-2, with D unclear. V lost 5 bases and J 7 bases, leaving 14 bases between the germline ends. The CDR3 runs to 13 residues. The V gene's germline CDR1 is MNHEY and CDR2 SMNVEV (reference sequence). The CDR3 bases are TGTGCCAGCAGTCCGTCTTTAGACTCTGGCTACACCTTC. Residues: CASSPSLDSGYTF.

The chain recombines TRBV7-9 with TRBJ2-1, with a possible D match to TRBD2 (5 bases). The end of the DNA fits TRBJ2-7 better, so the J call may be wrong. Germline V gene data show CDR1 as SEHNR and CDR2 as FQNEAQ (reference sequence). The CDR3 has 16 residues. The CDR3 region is CASSTTQEVTYNEQYF. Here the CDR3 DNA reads TGTGCCAGCAGCACCACCCAGGAGGTTACCTACAATGAGCAGTACTTC.

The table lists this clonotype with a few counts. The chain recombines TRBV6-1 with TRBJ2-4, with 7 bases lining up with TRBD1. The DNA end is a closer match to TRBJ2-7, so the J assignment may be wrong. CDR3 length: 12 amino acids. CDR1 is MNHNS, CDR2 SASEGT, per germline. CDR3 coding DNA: TGTGCCAGCACCTTGACAGGGTCCGAGCAGTACTTC. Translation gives CASTLTGSEQYF.

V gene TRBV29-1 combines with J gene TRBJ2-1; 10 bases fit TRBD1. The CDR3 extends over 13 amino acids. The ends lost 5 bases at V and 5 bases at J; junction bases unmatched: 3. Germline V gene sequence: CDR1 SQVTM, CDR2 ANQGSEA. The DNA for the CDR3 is TGCAGCGTTACGGGACAGGGGAACAATGAGCAGTTCTTC. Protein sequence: CSVTGQGNNEQFF.

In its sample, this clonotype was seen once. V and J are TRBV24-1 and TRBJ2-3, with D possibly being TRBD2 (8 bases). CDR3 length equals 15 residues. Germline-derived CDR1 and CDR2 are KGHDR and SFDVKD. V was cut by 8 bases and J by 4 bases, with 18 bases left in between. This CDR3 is CATTPGGGRADTQYF. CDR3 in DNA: TGTGCCACCACCCCGGGAGGGGGCAGGGCAGATACGCAGTATTTT.

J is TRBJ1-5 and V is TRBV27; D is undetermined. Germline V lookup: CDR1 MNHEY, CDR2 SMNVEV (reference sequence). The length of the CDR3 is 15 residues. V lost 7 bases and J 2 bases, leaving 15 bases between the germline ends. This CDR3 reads CASTQSPAGNQPQHF. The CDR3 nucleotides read TGTGCCAGCACCCAATCTCCTGCGGGCAATCAGCCCCAGCATTTT.

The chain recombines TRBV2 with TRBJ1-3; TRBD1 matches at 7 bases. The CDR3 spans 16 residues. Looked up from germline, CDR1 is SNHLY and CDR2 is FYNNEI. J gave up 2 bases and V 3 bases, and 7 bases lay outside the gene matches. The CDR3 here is CASSDGGGLPGNTIYF. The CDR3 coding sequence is TGTGCCAGCAGTGACGGAGGGGGCCTCCCTGGAAACACCATATATTTT.

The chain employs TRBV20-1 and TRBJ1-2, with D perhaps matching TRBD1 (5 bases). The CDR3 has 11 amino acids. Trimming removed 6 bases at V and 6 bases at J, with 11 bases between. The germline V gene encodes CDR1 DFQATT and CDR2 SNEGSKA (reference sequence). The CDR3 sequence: CSALRVDGYTF. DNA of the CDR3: TGCAGTGCCCTCAGGGTCGATGGCTACACCTTC.

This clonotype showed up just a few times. CDR3 DNA sequence: TGTGCCAGCAGCTTAACCTCGGACAGGGGCTTGTACGAGCAGTACTTC. Translated: CASSLTSDRGLYEQYF. The V call is TRBV7-2, the J call TRBJ2-7; 9 bases map to TRBD1. J was trimmed by 4 bases and V by 2 bases; bases with no gene match: 9. CDR3 size: 16 residues. Germline-derived CDR1 and CDR2 are SGHTA and FQGNSA.

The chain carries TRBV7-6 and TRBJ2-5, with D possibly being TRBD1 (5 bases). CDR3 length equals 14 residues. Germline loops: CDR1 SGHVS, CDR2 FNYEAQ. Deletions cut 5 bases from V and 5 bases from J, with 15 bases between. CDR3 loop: CASSPPSRAETQYF. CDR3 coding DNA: TGTGCCAGCAGCCCACCCAGCAGGGCGGAGACCCAGTACTTC.

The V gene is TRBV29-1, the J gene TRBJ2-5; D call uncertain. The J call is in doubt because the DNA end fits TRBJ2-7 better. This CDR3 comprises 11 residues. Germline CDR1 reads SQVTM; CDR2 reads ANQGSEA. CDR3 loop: CSGGRVYEQYF. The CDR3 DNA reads TGCAGCGGTGGTCGGGTTTACGAGCAGTACTTC.

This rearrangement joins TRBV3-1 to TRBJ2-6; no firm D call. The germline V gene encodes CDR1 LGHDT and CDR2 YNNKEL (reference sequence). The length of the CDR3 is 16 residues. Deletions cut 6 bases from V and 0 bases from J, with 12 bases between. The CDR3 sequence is CASSQLISSGANVLTF. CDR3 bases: TGTGCCAGCAGTCAACTTATTAGCTCTGGGGCCAACGTCCTGACTTTC.

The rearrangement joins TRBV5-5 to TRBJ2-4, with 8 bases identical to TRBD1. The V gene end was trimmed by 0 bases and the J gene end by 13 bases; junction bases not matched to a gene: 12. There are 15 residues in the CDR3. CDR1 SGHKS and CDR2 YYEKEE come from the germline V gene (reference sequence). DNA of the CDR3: TGTGCCAGCAGCTTGGGGACAGGGAAATACAATGAGCAGTACTTC. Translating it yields CASSLGTGKYNEQYF.

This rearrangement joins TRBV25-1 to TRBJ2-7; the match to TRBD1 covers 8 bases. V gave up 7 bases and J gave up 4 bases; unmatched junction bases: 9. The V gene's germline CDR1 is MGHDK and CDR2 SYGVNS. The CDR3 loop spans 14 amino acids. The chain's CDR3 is CASTHPGQAYEQYF. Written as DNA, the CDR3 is TGTGCCAGCACCCATCCGGGACAGGCTTACGAGCAGTACTTC.